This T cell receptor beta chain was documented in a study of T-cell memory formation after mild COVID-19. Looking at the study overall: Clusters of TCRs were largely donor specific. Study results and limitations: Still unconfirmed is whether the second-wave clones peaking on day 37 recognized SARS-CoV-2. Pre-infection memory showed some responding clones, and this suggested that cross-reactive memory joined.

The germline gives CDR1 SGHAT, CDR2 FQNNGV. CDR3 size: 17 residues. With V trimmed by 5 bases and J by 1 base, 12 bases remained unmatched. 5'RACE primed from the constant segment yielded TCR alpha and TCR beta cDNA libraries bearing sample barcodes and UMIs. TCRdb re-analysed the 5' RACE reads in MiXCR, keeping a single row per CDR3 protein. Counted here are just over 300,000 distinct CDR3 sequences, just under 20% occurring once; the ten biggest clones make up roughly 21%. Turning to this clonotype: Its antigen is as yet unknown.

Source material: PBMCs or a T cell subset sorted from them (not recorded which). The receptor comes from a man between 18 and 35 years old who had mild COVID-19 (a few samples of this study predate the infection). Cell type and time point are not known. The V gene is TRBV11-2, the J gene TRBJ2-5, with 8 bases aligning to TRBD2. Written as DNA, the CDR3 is TGTGCCAGCAGCCTATCAGCGGGGGCCCCCTCCCAAGAGACCCAGTACTTC. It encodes CASSLSAGAPSQETQYF.